Presented here are 14 T cell receptor beta chains from one specimen sequenced in a study of T cell changes during pregnancy in multiple sclerosis. Sequenced by immunoSEQ multiplex PCR; TCRdb stores in-frame clones only, minus some. The sample contains 100,000 or so clones, more than 90% of which appear only once. The specimen comprised peripheral blood, sampled in the second trimester of pregnancy. Receptors originate from a female donor with multiple sclerosis, enrolled in a pregnancy study.

The chain joins TRBV11-2 to TRBJ2-7; no reliable D call. V dropped 2 bases and J dropped 5 bases, with 10 bases sitting between them. Germline V gives CDR1 SGHAT, CDR2 FQNNGV. The length of the CDR3 is 13 residues. The CDR3 sequence is CASSLFWADEQYF. The CDR3 DNA reads TGTGCCAGCAGCTTATTCTGGGCCGACGAGCAGTACTTC.

V usage is TRBV5-1 and J usage is TRBJ1-4; 11 bases agree with TRBD1. Germline loops: CDR1 SGHRS, CDR2 YFSETQ. The CDR3 contains 14 residues. V dropped 2 bases and J dropped 11; count of bases not matched to a gene: 5. CDR3 sequence (DNA): TGCGCCAGCAGCTTAGGACAGGGGGCTGGTAAACTGTTTTTT. This gives the protein CASSLGQGAGKLFF.

The rearrangement links TRBV28 to TRBJ2-7, with D possibly matching TRBD2 (5 bases). The CDR3 has 14 amino acids. Germline loops: CDR1 MDHEN, CDR2 SYDVKM. The V gene lost 0 bases and the J gene lost 0 bases, with 6 bases spanning the gap. CDR3 nucleotides: TGTGCCAGCAGTTTATGGGGGAGCTCCTACGAGCAGTACTTC. Residues: CASSLWGSSYEQYF.

The rearrangement uses TRBV9 and TRBJ2-3; 8 nucleotides line up with TRBD2. Per the germline V gene, CDR1 is SGDLS and CDR2 is YYNGEE. V was clipped by 2 bases and J by 6 bases; unmatched bases: 8. The CDR3 length is 15 residues. The CDR3 loop reads CASSVRTSGRDTQYF. In DNA, the CDR3 is TGTGCCAGCAGCGTTCGAACTAGCGGTAGGGATACGCAGTATTTT.

The rearrangement joins TRBV19 to TRBJ2-1; 7 positions match TRBD1. V dropped 6 bases and J dropped 4; count of bases not matched to a gene: 6. CDR1 is LNHDA and CDR2 is SQIVND in the germline V gene (reference sequence). The CDR3 is 14 amino acids. The CDR3 reads CASSTGAWYNEQFF. CDR3 DNA sequence: TGTGCCAGTAGCACAGGGGCCTGGTACAATGAGCAGTTCTTC.

The rearrangement joins TRBV5-6 to TRBJ2-6, with a tentative D call TRBD2 (7 bases). Between the trimmed V and J ends, which lost 5 bases and 2 bases, there was a span of 20 bases. The CDR3 spans 18 residues. Germline V gene data show CDR1 as SGHDT and CDR2 as YYEEEE. The CDR3 loop reads CASRTAGGRPPGANVLTF. For the CDR3, the DNA is TGTGCCAGCAGAACGGCCGGGGGGCGCCCCCCTGGGGCCAACGTCCTGACTTTC. The variable domain in full, completed from reference TRBV5-6 and TRBJ2-6, reads DAGVTQSPTHLIKTRGQQVTLRCSPKSGHDTVSWYQQALGQGPQFIFQYYEEEERQRGNFPDRFSGHQFPNYSSELNVNALLLGDSALYLCASRTAGGRPPGANVLTFGAGSRLTVL.

This chain links TRBV5-1 with TRBJ2-7; possible D gene TRBD2, 5 bases. The CDR3 has 15 residues. Trimming pared 3 bases from V and 6 bases from J, leaving 19 bases between. Germline-derived CDR1 and CDR2 are SGHRS and YFSETQ. CDR3 loop: CASSSSRGVYIEQYF. In nucleotides, the CDR3 is TGCGCCAGCAGCTCAAGCCGGGGTGTCTACATCGAGCAGTACTTC. Full variable domain (rest looked up from reference TRBV5-1 and TRBJ2-7): KAGVTQTPRYLIKTRGQQVTLSCSPISGHRSVSWYQQTPGQGLQFLFEYFSETQRNKGNFPGRFSGRQFSNSRSEMNVSTLELGDSALYLCASSSSRGVYIEQYFGPGTRLTVT.

The V gene is TRBV7-3, the J gene TRBJ1-1, with D tentatively TRBD1 (5 bases). Germline assignment: CDR1 SGHTA and CDR2 FQGTGA. The length of the CDR3 is 13 residues. V lost 1 base, J lost 5 bases, and 8 bases lay in between. The CDR3 DNA reads as TGTGCCAGCAGCTTAAACGGGGGGACTGAAGCTTTCTTT. Its translation: CASSLNGGTEAFF.

The genes are TRBV7-9 and TRBJ1-2, with 10 nucleotides matching TRBD1. This CDR3 is built from 16 residues. V shed 5 bases, J shed 2 bases, and the junction held 8 bases outside the gene matches. Germline V CDR1 and CDR2: SEHNR, FQNEAQ (reference sequence). The CDR3 loop reads CASSREGGQGNYGYTF. The CDR3 coding sequence is TGTGCCAGCAGCCGAGAAGGGGGACAGGGGAACTATGGCTACACCTTC.

This sequence joins TRBV7-2 and TRBJ2-1; D is undetermined. The ends were cut back, 3 bases at V and 4 bases at J, with 7 bases in the middle. The CDR3 loop spans 13 amino acids. Germline lookup yields CDR1 SGHTA and CDR2 FQGNSA. The CDR3 DNA is TGTGCCAGCAGCTTTTTCAGGTACAATGAGCAGTTCTTC. It specifies CASSFFRYNEQFF.

The chain carries TRBV5-1 and TRBJ1-2, with TRBD1 as a possible D gene (5 bases). V lost 0 bases to trimming and J lost 6 bases, with 12 bases between them. CDR1 and CDR2 (germline): SGHRS, YFSETQ. The CDR3 length is 14 residues. Here the CDR3 reads CASSLGGGENGYTF. The CDR3 DNA is TGCGCCAGCAGCTTGGGTGGAGGGGAGAATGGCTACACCTTC.

The chain couples TRBV5-1 to TRBJ2-2; 13 positions match TRBD2. Trimming removed 5 bases from V and 2 bases from J; junction bases left unmatched: 6. The CDR3 runs to 17 residues. The germline V gene encodes CDR1 SGHRS and CDR2 YFSETQ. The CDR3 sequence: CASRDRTSGGNTGELFF. DNA of the CDR3: TGCGCCAGCAGGGACCGGACTAGCGGGGGAAACACCGGGGAGCTGTTTTTT.

This clone was found once. The chain carries TRBV29-1 and TRBJ2-3; D possibly corresponds to TRBD2 (6 bases). CDR3 length: 14 residues. Trimming shortened V by 4 bases and J by 1 base, and 12 bases separated the two germline ends. Germline values: CDR1 SQVTM, CDR2 ANQGSEA. CDR3 DNA sequence: TGCAGCGTTGCCACGGGGGAGGGCACAGATACGCAGTATTTT. Its translation is CSVATGEGTDTQYF.

This CDR3 reads CASSPGQVNTEAFF. As DNA, the CDR3 is TGTGCCAGCAGCCCGGGACAGGTTAACACTGAAGCTTTCTTT. The V gene is TRBV5-4, the J gene TRBJ1-1, with 8 bases fitting TRBD1. The CDR3 covers 14 residues. The germline V gene encodes CDR1 SGHNT and CDR2 YYREEE (reference sequence). Trimming at V came to 4 bases and at J to 2 bases, leaving 4 bases not matched to a gene.